Sequencing of this T cell receptor beta chain was carried out in a study of human T cells and chemical hapten exposure. Study-wide results and caveats: Expanded TCR counts at PT1 went up together with patch test score, a positive correlation.

This clonotype came up a few times. No antigen is known for it. In the source study's methods: Per sample, the median was around 100,000 TCRs, with values from roughly 23,000 to 640,000. A single record per CDR3 protein comes from TCRdb applying MiXCR to the RACE reads. None of the V and J calls come from the authors' own analysis; TCRdb made them. Found here are about 120,000 distinct CDR3 sequences, around 10% of them singletons; the top ten hold more than 1.3%. Time point here: patch test 1, 2 weeks after DPC sensitization. Treatment meaning: therapeutic diphenylcyclopropenone sensitization with weekly scalp DPC. People who gave samples had alopecia, were 18 to 70 years old, and were suitable for DPC. CDR3 length: 15 amino acids. V lost 0 bases to trimming and J lost 4 bases, with 10 bases between them. Per the germline V gene, CDR1 is MNHEY and CDR2 is SVGAGI.

The TCR was taken from a woman in her forties or fifties with alopecia areata. Some clones in this sample may be carry-over from other donors' samples. The chain joins TRBV6-5 to TRBJ1-3; D remains ambiguous. The sequences come from whole blood, collected in connection with sensitization to the hapten diphenylcyclopropenone (DPC). CDR3 bases: TGTGCCAGCAGTTACTCGCAGTTATCGGGAAACACCATATATTTT. It is translated as CASSYSQLSGNTIYF.